This entry concerns a single T cell receptor beta chain. The data are from a study of patients and donors after allogeneic stem cell transplantation. TCRdb called the RT-PCR reads again in MiXCR, with one record for every CDR3 protein. This table has 100,000 to 130,000 distinct CDR3 sequences, 35% to 45% appearing once. In germline, CDR1 is ENHRY, CDR2 SYGVKD. Trimming removed 5 bases at V and 0 bases at J, with 7 bases between. This CDR3 contains 14 residues. V is TRBV10-3 and J is TRBJ2-2; D gene ambiguous. The sequencing input was blood, either unsorted or a sorted T cell fraction (not recorded which). This receptor was taken from a human donor who was either an allogeneic HSCT recipient or a stem cell or donor lymphocyte infusion donor (not recorded which). It is not recorded whose cells these are; they may come from a transplant donor. The DNA of the CDR3 is TGTGCCATCAGTCAGCGACCGAACACCGGGGAGCTGTTTTTT. It specifies CAISQRPNTGELFF.